Presented here are 20 T cell receptor beta chains from one specimen sequenced in a study of shared clonotypes between healthy human individuals. The table came from immunoSEQ multiplex PCR; TCRdb's copy has only in-frame clones and leaves some out. The data show about 2.4 million clones, 93% seen once. Sequenced input: naive CD4+ T cells from PBMCs. Subset in this sample: CD45RA+ positively selected. The receptors shown here come from a man between 18 and 29 years old in good health. Some clones in this sample may be carry-over from other donors' samples.

The chain couples TRBV5-4 to TRBJ1-6; 8 positions match TRBD1. The CDR3 runs to 17 residues. The V segment lost 4 bases and the J segment 10 bases; nucleotides outside the gene matches: 16. Germline V CDR1 and CDR2: SGHNT, YYREEE (reference sequence). The CDR3 bases are TGTGCCAGCAGCCCCAGGCCCACGGACAGGGTCTCGTCACCCCTCCACTTT. Encoded protein: CASSPRPTDRVSSPLHF.

The chain joins TRBV19 to TRBJ1-1; 8 bases agree with TRBD1. Germline CDR1 is LNHDA and CDR2 is SQIVND (reference sequence). V shed 9 bases and J 4 bases; nucleotides not matched to a gene: 4. The CDR3 sequence is 12 residues long. The CDR3 DNA follows: TGTGCCAGCGGACAGGGACGCACTGAAGCTTTCTTT. The encoded protein is CASGQGRTEAFF.

The gene calls are TRBV28 and TRBJ1-1; TRBD1 agrees at 10 bases. Germline loops: CDR1 MDHEN, CDR2 SYDVKM. The CDR3 consists of 15 residues. Germline trimming cut 4 bases from V and 4 bases from J; bases unmatched to any gene: 6. The CDR3 protein is CASSSRTGGTTEAFF. The CDR3, as DNA: TGTGCCAGCAGTTCCAGGACAGGGGGTACCACTGAAGCTTTCTTT.

This clone is a singleton in its sample. The genes are TRBV6-5 and TRBJ1-2; no clear D. Germline CDR1 reads MNHEY; CDR2 reads SVGAGI. CDR3 size: 13 residues. Trimming took 6 bases from V and 7 from J, leaving 15 bases between them. The DNA for the CDR3 is TGTGCCAGCAGGCCCACAGTCTTAGGTGGCTACACCTTC. It is translated as CASRPTVLGGYTF.

CDR3 protein: CASSTVGMETQYF. In nucleotides, the CDR3 is TGTGCCAGCAGCACAGTTGGAATGGAGACCCAGTACTTC. J is TRBJ2-5 and V is TRBV6-1; D gene ambiguous. Germline V CDR1 and CDR2: MNHNS, SASEGT. V lost 6 bases to trimming and J lost 5 bases, with 13 bases between them. The CDR3 is made up of 13 amino acids.

The chain combines TRBV9 with TRBJ2-2; D may be TRBD2 (6 bases). V lost 3 bases and J 6 bases, leaving 18 bases between the germline ends. CDR3 size: 16 residues. The germline V gene has CDR1 SGDLS and CDR2 YYNGEE. The CDR3 loop reads CASSERTARGSGELFF. CDR3 nucleotide sequence: TGTGCCAGCAGCGAGCGGACGGCCCGGGGGTCCGGGGAGCTGTTTTTT.

The chain uses TRBV30 and TRBJ1-2, with D possibly TRBD1 on 6 matching bases. The CDR3 is 14 amino acids. Germline values: CDR1 GTSNPN, CDR2 SVGIG (reference sequence). V gave up 5 bases and J gave up 5 bases, with 18 bases separating them. The CDR3 DNA reads TGTGCCTGGTACCGCCGGGGGGCCCCTTATGGCTACACCTTC. It is translated as CAWYRRGAPYGYTF.

This clone was recorded only once. This sequence joins TRBV5-1 and TRBJ2-7, with D perhaps TRBD1 or TRBD2 (6 bases each). V lost 0 bases and J lost 6, with 16 bases in between. Looked up from germline, CDR1 is SGHRS and CDR2 is YFSETQ. The CDR3 consists of 15 residues. The CDR3 coding sequence is TGCGCCAGCAGCTTGGAGGGGGGCCGCCGGGGCGAGCAGTACTTC. This sequence encodes CASSLEGGRRGEQYF. The complete variable domain, with remaining parts taken from reference TRBV5-1 and TRBJ2-7, reads KAGVTQTPRYLIKTRGQQVTLSCSPISGHRSVSWYQQTPGQGLQFLFEYFSETQRNKGNFPGRFSGRQFSNSRSEMNVSTLELGDSALYLCASSLEGGRRGEQYFGPGTRLTVT.

This clone is a singleton in its sample. V usage is TRBV28 and J usage is TRBJ2-7; D might be TRBD1 (6 bases). Germline-derived CDR1 and CDR2 are MDHEN and SYDVKM. This CDR3 has 15 amino acids. V was cut by 6 bases and J by 4 bases, with 19 bases left in between. CDR3 coding DNA: TGTGCCAGCAGCCATCCTAGAACAGGGCGGTACGAGCAGTACTTC. This sequence encodes CASSHPRTGRYEQYF.

This clone was counted only a few times. The CDR3, as DNA: TGTGCCAGCAGTTTGAAAAGATACGAGCAGTACTTC. As protein: CASSLKRYEQYF. The chain uses TRBV28 and TRBJ2-7; no clear D. The CDR3 covers 12 residues. CDR1 is MDHEN, CDR2 SYDVKM, per germline. Trimming shortened V by 3 bases and J by 4 bases, and 7 bases separated the two germline ends.

This clone occurred a few times. The V and J genes are TRBV28 and TRBJ1-2, with a weak D call TRBD1 (6 bases). Looked up from germline, CDR1 is MDHEN and CDR2 is SYDVKM. V gave up 4 bases and J gave up 8 bases, with 14 bases separating them. CDR3 length: 13 amino acids. The CDR3 sequence: CASSYDRTTGYTF. CDR3 nucleotides: TGTGCCAGCAGTTACGACAGGACTACGGGCTACACCTTC.

V is TRBV27 and J is TRBJ2-3; the D gene is possibly TRBD1 (6 bases). The CDR3 has 15 residues. CDR1 and CDR2 from the germline V gene are MNHEY and SMNVEV (reference sequence). Trimming took off 6 bases at V and 6 bases at J, with 19 bases between the two ends. Here the CDR3 reads CASSPRQVGSDTQYF. In DNA form, the CDR3 reads TGTGCCAGCAGCCCCCGACAGGTGGGGTCGGATACGCAGTATTTT.

As to this clone: This sequence may be a read error, since a much larger clone differs from it by one base. The same CDR3 arises from other DNA sequences in this sample as well. This chain uses TRBV18 with TRBJ2-5; the D is unclear. There are 11 residues in the CDR3. Germline CDR1 KGHSH, CDR2 LQKENI. The V end lost 4 bases, the J end lost 2 bases, and 2 bases lay between the germline ends. CDR3 sequence reads: CASSQQETQYF. In nucleotides, the CDR3 is TGTGCCAGCTCACAGCAAGAGACCCAGTACTTC.

About this clone itself: This specimen includes other DNA sequences encoding the same CDR3. The chain couples TRBV18 to TRBJ2-5; unclear D gene. CDR3 length equals 14 residues. V was pared by 1 base and J by 1 base, with 7 bases between. CDR1 is KGHSH and CDR2 is LQKENI in the germline V gene. In nucleotides, the CDR3 is TGTGCCAGCTCACCACAGACGGGCCAAGAGACCCAGTACTTC. Amino acids: CASSPQTGQETQYF.

This clone is a singleton in its sample. This chain links TRBV28 with TRBJ2-1, with 16 bases fitting TRBD2. The V and J ends lost 8 bases and 4 bases, in that order; junction bases with no gene match: 2. This CDR3 is built from 15 residues. CDR1 is MDHEN, CDR2 SYDVKM, per germline. The CDR3 nucleotides are TGTGCCAGCGGGGGACTAGCGGGAGGGTACAATGAGCAGTTCTTC. The encoded protein is CASGGLAGGYNEQFF. The full variable domain, with the rest looked up from reference TRBV28 and TRBJ2-1, is DVKVTQSSRYLVKRTGEKVFLECVQDMDHENMFWYRQDPGLGLRLIYFSYDVKMKEKGDIPEGYSVSREKKERFSLILESASTNQTSMYLCASGGLAGGYNEQFFGPGTRLTVL.

This chain links TRBV6-5 with TRBJ2-7; D tentatively reads TRBD1 or TRBD2 (5 bases each). The CDR3 covers 15 residues. Germline CDR1 and CDR2: MNHEY and SVGAGI. Trimming stripped 4 bases from V and 2 bases from J, with 15 bases between. CDR3 coding DNA: TGTGCCAGCAGTTCCCCGGGACGAGCACCCTACGAGCAGTACTTC. Translated, it gives CASSSPGRAPYEQYF.

The chain couples TRBV2 to TRBJ2-7; 10 bases are a match to TRBD1. The V gene end was trimmed by 2 bases and the J gene end by 2 bases; junction bases not matched to a gene: 3. The CDR3 extends over 15 amino acids. Germline V gene data show CDR1 as SNHLY and CDR2 as FYNNEI. The CDR3 is CASSETGTGAYEQYF. The CDR3, as DNA: TGTGCCAGCAGTGAAACCGGGACAGGGGCCTACGAGCAGTACTTC.

V usage is TRBV19 and J usage is TRBJ2-3; D is perhaps TRBD1 or TRBD2 (5 bases each). Germline V gene lookup returns CDR1 LNHDA and CDR2 SQIVND (reference sequence). Trimming shortened V by 8 bases and J by 4 bases, and 13 bases separated the two germline ends. The CDR3 covers 13 residues. The CDR3 here is CASGDGASDTQYF. The CDR3 DNA follows: TGTGCCAGTGGGGACGGGGCCTCAGATACGCAGTATTTT. The full variable domain, rest sourced from reference TRBV19 and TRBJ2-3, is DGGITQSPKYLFRKEGQNVTLSCEQNLNHDAMYWYRQDPGQGLRLIYYSQIVNDFQKGDIAEGYSVSREKKESFPLTVTSAQKNPTAFYLCASGDGASDTQYFGPGTRLTVL.

V and J are TRBV6-1 and TRBJ2-7; 8 nucleotides match TRBD1. The CDR3 is 12 amino acids. CDR1 and CDR2 (germline): MNHNS, SASEGT. Germline trimming cut 6 bases from V and 6 bases from J; bases unmatched to any gene: 4. CDR3 sequence (DNA): TGTGCCAGCAGGGGGACAGGTGCCGAGCAGTACTTC. The encoded protein is CASRGTGAEQYF.

The rearrangement uses TRBV2 and TRBJ2-7; no clear D. CDR1 and CDR2 from the germline V gene are SNHLY and FYNNEI. CDR3 size: 13 residues. V was shortened by 8 bases and J by 0 bases, with 11 bases between the two germline ends. The CDR3 loop reads CASRRLPSYEQYF. Here the CDR3 DNA reads TGTGCCAGCCGCCGTCTGCCCTCCTACGAGCAGTACTTC.